What follows are 28 T cell receptor beta chains derived from one specimen sequenced in a study of neurological immune-mediated disorders. TCRdb itself ran the 5' RACE reads through MiXCR, one entry per CDR3 protein. The sample includes approximately 37,000 distinct CDR3 sequences, 3% to 4% of them seen just once. The sample consisted of PBMCs. These receptors were collected from a young man with multiple sclerosis.

This clonotype appeared many times. V gene TRBV7-8 combines with J gene TRBJ1-2; D is uncertain. The CDR3 runs to 13 residues. Germline loops: CDR1 SGHVS, CDR2 FQNEAQ. V lost 1 base to trimming and J lost 7 bases, with 10 bases between them. As DNA, the CDR3 is TGTGCCAGCAGCTTAGATCTGGGAGCTGGCTACACCTTC. As protein: CASSLDLGAGYTF.

A word on this clonotype: Since a much larger clone is just one base distant, this may be a read error. As the CDR3 is not closed by the conserved phenylalanine or tryptophan, this likely results from a read error. The rearrangement joins TRBV5-1 to TRBJ1-2; D call uncertain. The CDR3 is 15 amino acids. The germline CDR1 and CDR2 sequences are SGHRS and YFSETQ. Trimming removed 7 bases from V and 5 bases from J, with 21 bases in between. The CDR3 nucleotides are TGCGCCAGCCGCCTCGGGCCCTCGACGGTTTATGGCTACACCATC. It codes for CASRLGPSTVYGYTI.

V is TRBV5-1 and J is TRBJ2-3, with D possibly TRBD1 on 5 matching bases. Trimming took 2 bases from V and 4 from J, leaving 8 bases between them. Germline V gives CDR1 SGHRS, CDR2 YFSETQ. The CDR3 spans 13 residues. The CDR3: CASSFQGSDTQYF. The CDR3 DNA is TGCGCCAGCAGCTTTCAGGGTTCAGATACGCAGTATTTT.

This clonotype was counted many times. The CDR3 coding sequence is TGTGCCAGCAGCCCACGGGACAGGGCGAATGAGCAGTTCTTC. Protein: CASSPRDRANEQFF. The chain couples TRBV7-2 to TRBJ2-1, with TRBD1 matching over 9 bases. Per the germline V gene, CDR1 is SGHTA and CDR2 is FQGNSA. This CDR3 is built from 14 residues. The ends lost 5 bases at V and 7 bases at J; junction bases unmatched: 6. Variable domain in full (rest from reference TRBV7-2 and TRBJ2-1): GAGVSQSPSNKVTEKGKDVELRCDPISGHTALYWYRQSLGQGLEFLIYFQGNSAPDKSGLPSDRFSAERTGGSVSTLTIQRTQQEDSAVYLCASSPRDRANEQFFGPGTRLTVL.

With respect to this clonotype: The junction departs from germline at one end; a sequencing error may be responsible. V usage is TRBV5-6 and J usage is TRBJ1-1; D remains unclear. Germline V CDR1 and CDR2: SGHDT, YYEEEE. This CDR3 has 11 residues. CDR3 DNA: TGTGCCGGCAGCTTGGAGGCTGAAGCTTTCTTT. This sequence encodes CAGSLEAEAFF.

This clonotype was found many times. DNA for the CDR3: TGCAGTGCTAGTTTCCCGGGGGGTAACACTGAAGCTTTCTTT. Encoded protein: CSASFPGGNTEAFF. V usage is TRBV20-1 and J usage is TRBJ1-1; D is perhaps TRBD1 (5 bases). In germline, CDR1 is DFQATT, CDR2 SNEGSKA (reference sequence). The CDR3 consists of 14 residues. Trimming pared 3 bases from V and 2 bases from J, leaving 13 bases between.

In this sample, this clonotype turned up many times. This chain joins TRBV20-1 and TRBJ2-7; possible D gene TRBD2, 5 bases. The CDR3 is 12 amino acids. Trimming left V 5 bases short and J 2 bases short, with 10 bases between. Germline V gene sequence: CDR1 DFQATT, CDR2 SNEGSKA (reference sequence). This chain's CDR3 is CSARGSTYEQYF. CDR3 coding DNA: TGCAGTGCTCGAGGGTCTACCTACGAGCAGTACTTC.

This clonotype has at least ten counts. This chain links TRBV4-3 with TRBJ2-5; no definite D call. Germline CDR1 reads LGHNA; CDR2 reads YSLEER. The V end lost 2 bases, the J end lost 2 bases, and 9 bases lay between the germline ends. This CDR3 is 14 amino acids long. The CDR3 region is CASSQWVRQETQYF. In DNA, the CDR3 is TGCGCCAGCAGCCAATGGGTGCGGCAAGAGACCCAGTACTTC.

This rearrangement joins TRBV5-1 to TRBJ2-1; D call uncertain. The CDR3 is made up of 12 amino acids. Germline-derived CDR1 and CDR2 are SGHRS and YFSETQ. Trimming pared 1 base from V and 6 bases from J, leaving 5 bases between. The CDR3 DNA follows: TGCGCCAGCAGCTTGAACCTCAATGAGCAGTTCTTC. It codes for CASSLNLNEQFF.

In this sample, this clonotype turned up many times. This chain joins TRBV10-3 and TRBJ1-5; 7 bases agree with TRBD1. The CDR3 is 16 residues long. With V trimmed by 6 bases and J by 6 bases, 14 bases remained unmatched. Germline V gene data show CDR1 as ENHRY and CDR2 as SYGVKD. In DNA, the CDR3 is TGTGCCATCAGCGAATATAAACAGGGGTGGGGTCAGCCCCAGCATTTT. It specifies CAISEYKQGWGQPQHF.

This clonotype was seen many times. The chain recombines TRBV11-2 with TRBJ1-3; tentative D call: TRBD1 (5 bases). Germline CDR1 is SGHAT and CDR2 is FQNNGV. V was shortened by 9 bases and J by 0 bases, with 9 bases between the two germline ends. There are 13 residues in the CDR3. The CDR3 sequence: CASSGISGNTIYF. CDR3 bases: TGTGCCAGTTCAGGGATCTCTGGAAACACCATATATTTT.

This clonotype was seen repeatedly, ten times or more. The CDR3 region is CASSPSGNEQYF. The CDR3 bases are TGTGCCAGCTCACCAAGCGGCAACGAGCAGTACTTC. The chain recombines TRBV18 with TRBJ2-7; a possible D gene is TRBD2 (5 bases). There are 12 residues in the CDR3. Germline V gene lookup returns CDR1 KGHSH and CDR2 LQKENI. V was shortened by 2 bases and J by 5 bases, with 7 bases between the two germline ends.

This clonotype was detected many times. The chain couples TRBV5-1 to TRBJ1-1; 7 nucleotides line up with TRBD1. Per the germline V gene, CDR1 is SGHRS and CDR2 is YFSETQ. V lost 4 bases, J lost 4 bases, and 4 bases stayed unmatched. This CDR3 comprises 13 residues. CDR3 residues: CASSPGTATEAFF. The CDR3 DNA is TGCGCCAGCAGCCCCGGGACAGCCACTGAAGCTTTCTTT.

This sequence joins TRBV18 and TRBJ2-7; 8 bases match TRBD2. The V and J ends lost 3 bases and 2 bases, in that order; junction bases with no gene match: 9. Germline V gene sequence: CDR1 KGHSH, CDR2 LQKENI. The length of the CDR3 is 16 residues. The CDR3 DNA follows: TGTGCCAGCTCACCCCCCTCCGGGGGGGGCACCTACGAGCAGTACTTC. This translates into CASSPPSGGGTYEQYF.

In its sample, this clonotype was seen many times. The chain combines TRBV7-9 with TRBJ2-4; D is ambiguous. This CDR3 has 14 residues. V was clipped by 1 base and J by 4 bases, with 8 bases between them. Germline V gives CDR1 SEHNR, CDR2 FQNEAQ (reference sequence). DNA for the CDR3: TGTGCCAGCAGCTTAGGAGCAGAGAAAAACATTCAGTACTTC. It encodes CASSLGAEKNIQYF.

In this sample, this clonotype turned up many times. The chain joins TRBV5-6 to TRBJ2-2; weak D call: TRBD1 (5 bases). The CDR3 is 17 residues long. The V end lost 0 bases, the J end lost 5 bases, and 17 bases lay between the germline ends. Germline CDR1 and CDR2: SGHDT and YYEEEE. As DNA, the CDR3 is TGTGCCAGCAGCTTGGGTTGGCTGGACACCCAAACCGGGGAGCTGTTTTTT. As protein: CASSLGWLDTQTGELFF.

This clonotype was counted ten times or more. The chain carries TRBV25-1 and TRBJ1-6, with D maybe TRBD1 (5 bases). CDR1 is MGHDK and CDR2 is SYGVNS in the germline V gene. V was clipped by 8 bases and J by 6 bases, with 11 bases between them. The CDR3 totals 13 residues. The chain's CDR3 is CASARARNSPLHF. CDR3 sequence (DNA): TGTGCCAGCGCCAGGGCCCGTAATTCACCCCTCCACTTT.

This clonotype was observed many times. The V and J genes are TRBV12-3 or TRBV12-4 and TRBJ1-1; the D is unclear. The V gene lost 7 bases and the J gene lost 5 bases, with 17 bases spanning the gap. The CDR3 has 14 residues. The CDR3 coding sequence is TGTGCCAGCAAACCACGACGTCAGAGGACTGAAGCTTTCTTT. Residues: CASKPRRQRTEAFF.

This clonotype was observed many times. V usage is TRBV27 and J usage is TRBJ1-6; D not certain. Germline values: CDR1 MNHEY, CDR2 SMNVEV (reference sequence). The CDR3 runs 19 residues. V lost 0 bases to trimming and J lost 0 bases, with 15 bases between them. CDR3: CASSLSNVRPSSYNSPLHF. CDR3 nucleotide sequence: TGTGCCAGCAGTTTATCCAATGTTCGACCGAGCTCCTATAATTCACCCCTCCACTTT.

This clonotype was recorded at least ten times. This rearrangement joins TRBV5-1 to TRBJ1-1; no clear D. Trimming stripped 4 bases from V and 1 base from J, with 11 bases between. The CDR3 runs 14 residues. Looked up from germline, CDR1 is SGHRS and CDR2 is YFSETQ. Written as DNA, the CDR3 is TGCGCCAGCAGCCTGCGCGCAGAGAACACTGAAGCTTTCTTT. As protein: CASSLRAENTEAFF.

This clonotype was counted many times. As DNA, the CDR3 is TGTGCCAGCAGTCAGGGAGGAGCCGATCAGCCCCAGCATTTT. It is translated as CASSQGGADQPQHF. The V gene is TRBV3-1, the J gene TRBJ1-5; possible D gene TRBD1, 5 bases. V was cut by 6 bases and J by 5 bases, with 14 bases left in between. Germline V CDR1 and CDR2: LGHDT, YNNKEL (reference sequence). This CDR3 contains 14 residues.

This clonotype was counted many times. This chain links TRBV12-3 or TRBV12-4 with TRBJ1-2; 12 bases agree with TRBD1. Trimming removed 10 bases from V and 8 bases from J; junction bases left unmatched: 11. This CDR3 contains 14 residues. The CDR3 DNA reads TGTGCCACGCTCCGGGACAGGGGGCAGTTCGGCTACACCTTC. It specifies CATLRDRGQFGYTF.

The gene calls are TRBV7-2 and TRBJ2-1; maybe TRBD1 (6 bases). Per the germline V gene, CDR1 is SGHTA and CDR2 is FQGNSA. The CDR3 sequence is 18 residues long. Trimming removed 1 base at V and 1 base at J, with 17 bases between. The DNA of the CDR3 is TGTGCCAGCAGCTTAGATTACAGGGAAATTCCTTCCTACAATGAGCAGTTCTTC. Residues: CASSLDYREIPSYNEQFF.

This clonotype has a count of ten or more. The chain joins TRBV6-5 to TRBJ2-7, with D hard to call. Germline loops: CDR1 MNHEY, CDR2 SVGAGI. This CDR3 has 13 amino acids. Trimming left V 5 bases short and J 3 bases short, with 11 bases between. CDR3: CASSTRDLYEQYF. As DNA, the CDR3 is TGTGCCAGCAGTACCCGAGACCTCTACGAGCAGTACTTC.

In this sample, this clonotype turned up many times. Written as DNA, the CDR3 is TGCGCCAGCAGCTTGGTCGGGACCCCTACCTACGAGCAGTACTTC. Its translation is CASSLVGTPTYEQYF. The chain links TRBV5-1 to TRBJ2-7; D possibly uses TRBD1 or TRBD2 (5 bases each). CDR1 and CDR2 (germline): SGHRS, YFSETQ. The CDR3 has 15 residues. Trimming removed 0 bases from V and 2 bases from J, with 12 bases in between. The full variable domain, rest sourced from reference TRBV5-1 and TRBJ2-7, is KAGVTQTPRYLIKTRGQQVTLSCSPISGHRSVSWYQQTPGQGLQFLFEYFSETQRNKGNFPGRFSGRQFSNSRSEMNVSTLELGDSALYLCASSLVGTPTYEQYFGPGTRLTVT.

This clonotype has ten or more counts. In DNA form, the CDR3 reads TGTGCCAGCAGTTTTTTAGGGGCGGACACTGAAGCTTTCTTT. Protein product: CASSFLGADTEAFF. The chain uses TRBV27 and TRBJ1-1; TRBD1 is a possible D gene (5 bases). The CDR3 contains 14 residues. V dropped 3 bases and J dropped 3 bases, with 11 bases sitting between them. Germline V lookup: CDR1 MNHEY, CDR2 SMNVEV (reference sequence).

In its sample, this clonotype was seen many times. V and J are TRBV7-9 and TRBJ2-3; D is uncertain. This CDR3 has 14 residues. V lost 2 bases, J lost 0 bases, and 6 bases lay in between. Germline assignment: CDR1 SEHNR and CDR2 FQNEAQ (reference sequence). The CDR3 nucleotides are TGTGCCAGCAGCTTAACGGCTAGCACAGATACGCAGTATTTT. It yields the protein CASSLTASTDTQYF.

This clonotype has a count of ten or more. The chain couples TRBV20-1 to TRBJ1-6; 7 nucleotides match TRBD1. J was trimmed by 10 bases and V by 6 bases; bases with no gene match: 12. The CDR3 is 14 residues long. The germline V gene has CDR1 DFQATT and CDR2 SNEGSKA (reference sequence). The CDR3 protein is CSAVGAGGGSPLHF. The CDR3 bases are TGCAGTGCGGTGGGTGCAGGGGGAGGGTCACCCCTCCACTTT.